This TCR beta chain is drawn from a study of shared clonotypes between healthy human individuals. Study-wide results and limits: The generation probabilities recorded for non-shared clonotypes fell below those of clonotypes shared by all four donors. It was anticipated that sequencing depth would influence how many clonotypes donors shared.

This CDR3 region has 19 residues. The V gene lost 4 bases and the J gene lost 5 bases, with 27 bases spanning the gap. Germline-derived CDR1 and CDR2 are SNHLY and FYNNEI. The assay was immunoSEQ multiplex PCR, and TCRdb's table has in-frame clones only and misses some. The data contain about 360,000 clones, over 70% of them singletons. A remark on this clone: The antigen remains unidentified.

Division of CD4+ cells produced a CD45RA+ naive subset and a CD45RA-negative memory subset. The clonotype was recovered from a man aged 25-40 years in good health. The gene calls are TRBV2 and TRBJ2-1; tentatively, D is TRBD2 (5 bases). Material: memory CD4+ T cells sorted from blood. Noted subset: CD45RA-negative fraction. Here the CDR3 reads CASSVTGLDPKDGNNEQFF. DNA of the CDR3: TGTGCCAGCAGTGTCACCGGACTGGACCCCAAAGACGGGAACAATGAGCAGTTCTTC.